The TCR beta chain described here comes from a study of response to subunit inactivated influenza vaccine. With 4 bases removed from V and 0 bases from J, the gap between germline ends came to 14 bases. Looked up from germline, CDR1 is SGHNT and CDR2 is YYREEE (reference sequence). The CDR3 is 16 residues long. TCRdb fed the RT-PCR reads into MiXCR, producing one record per CDR3 protein. This table holds roughly 520,000 distinct CDR3 sequences, 25% found once. This chain connects TRBV5-4 to TRBJ1-3; D gene ambiguous. This receptor was identified in a man aged 45-65 years who received an inactivated influenza vaccine. The sequencing here drew on CD4+ T cells sorted from PBMCs, taken 5 to 6 days after vaccination. The CDR3 sequence: CASSARAPDSGNTIYF. CDR3 bases: TGTGCCAGCAGCGCGCGGGCTCCGGACTCTGGAAACACCATATATTTT.